This record looks at one TCR beta chain sequence and its context. The source of the sample is a study of blood T cell repertoires in COVID-19. Study context: Both acute and convalescent COVID-19 samples were obtained from the United States, Italy and Spain. T cells, B-cell-depleted T cells, or PBMCs supplied cDNA or gDNA.

Trimming at V came to 6 bases and at J to 2 bases, leaving 4 bases not matched to a gene. Germline V lookup: CDR1 SGHTS, CDR2 YDEGEE. CDR3 length: 14 residues. Authors' processing steps: Reference gene primers were amplified, and this amplification served to estimate nucleated cell counts. Sequencing was performed with immunoSEQ multiplex PCR; in TCRdb, only in-frame clones are kept and a portion is missing. From that table come the V and J calls and clone size; the DNA was used to work out D and trimming. The data contain 240,000 or so clones, roughly 86% of them seen just once; the ten biggest clones take up roughly 0.8%.

This sequence originates from a woman in her thirties with acute or convalescent COVID-19. The chain couples TRBV5-8 to TRBJ2-1; 8 bases are a match to TRBD2. The sample taken for sequencing was peripheral blood. The CDR3 reads CASIREGPYNEQFF. CDR3 nucleotide sequence: TGTGCCAGCATCCGGGAGGGACCCTACAATGAGCAGTTCTTC.